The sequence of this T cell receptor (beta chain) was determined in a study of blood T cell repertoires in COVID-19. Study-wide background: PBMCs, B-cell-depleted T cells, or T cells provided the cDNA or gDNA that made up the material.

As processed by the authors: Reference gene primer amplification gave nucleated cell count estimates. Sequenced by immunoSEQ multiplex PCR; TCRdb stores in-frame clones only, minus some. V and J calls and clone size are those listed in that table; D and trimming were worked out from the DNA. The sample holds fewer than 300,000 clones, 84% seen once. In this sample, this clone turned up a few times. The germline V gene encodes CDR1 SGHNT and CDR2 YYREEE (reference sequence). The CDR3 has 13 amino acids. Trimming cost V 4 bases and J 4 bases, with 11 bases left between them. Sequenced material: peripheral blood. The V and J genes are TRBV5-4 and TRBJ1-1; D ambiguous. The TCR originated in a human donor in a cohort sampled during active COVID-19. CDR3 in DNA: TGTGCCAGCAGCGTGGAAGTGAGCACTGAAGCTTTCTTT. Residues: CASSVEVSTEAFF.